A selection of T cell receptor beta chains follows, all from one sample in a study of T-cell reconstitution after alpha-beta-depleted transplantation in children. TCRdb re-derived calls from the PCR reads in MiXCR, one entry per CDR3 protein. The data hold 400,000 to 500,000 distinct CDR3 sequences, with approximately 10% observed a single time. Specimen: PBMCs from the stem cell graft donor, collected from the stem cell graft. All receptors come from a human donor who donated a stem cell graft to a child with acute myeloid leukemia. CDR3s include the opening cysteine and the closing phenylalanine or tryptophan. The D gene is left open where the match is weak. Clone size is shown for a subset of rows, as once, few, many or a class of expanded clone.

d_gene: .; abundance: few; v_gene: TRBV7-6; j_gene: TRBJ2-3; CDR3aa: CASSRANTDTQYF; CDR3nt: TGTGCCAGCAGCCGGGCCAACACAGATACGCAGTATTTT
d_gene: .; abundance: few; v_gene: TRBV6-5; j_gene: TRBJ1-1; CDR3aa: CASSSGLVLNTEAFF; CDR3nt: TGTGCCAGCAGTTCGGGTTTGGTCTTGAACACTGAAGCTTTCTTT
d_gene: .; abundance: .; v_gene: TRBV6-5; j_gene: TRBJ1-2; CDR3aa: CASSSRTPSNYGYTF; CDR3nt: TGTGCCAGCAGTTCCCGGACACCTTCTAACTATGGCTACACCTTC
d_gene: .; abundance: .; v_gene: TRBV18; j_gene: TRBJ1-4; CDR3aa: CASSPPGVQEKLFF; CDR3nt: TGTGCCAGCTCACCACCGGGGGTACAAGAAAAACTGTTTTTT
d_gene: .; abundance: .; v_gene: TRBV5-4; j_gene: TRBJ2-5; CDR3aa: CASSSSYRSKETQYF; CDR3nt: TGTGCCAGCAGCTCCAGTTATCGATCGAAGGAGACCCAGTACTTC
d_gene: TRBD1; abundance: many; v_gene: TRBV25-1; j_gene: TRBJ1-5; CDR3aa: CASSRQGSQPQHF; CDR3nt: TGTGCCAGCAGTAGACAGGGAAGTCAGCCCCAGCATTTT
d_gene: TRBD1; abundance: many; v_gene: TRBV5-1; j_gene: TRBJ2-2; CDR3aa: CASSYLKSDRGYTGELFF; CDR3nt: TGCGCCAGCAGCTACCTAAAATCAGACAGGGGATACACCGGGGAGCTGTTTTTT
d_gene: .; abundance: .; v_gene: TRBV29-1; j_gene: TRBJ2-2; CDR3aa: CSVGNLISTGELFF; CDR3nt: TGCAGCGTTGGGAACCTAATCAGCACCGGGGAGCTGTTTTTT
d_gene: TRBD2; abundance: .; v_gene: TRBV13; j_gene: TRBJ2-7; CDR3aa: CASSFTSGAGFEQYF; CDR3nt: TGTGCCAGCAGCTTCACTAGCGGGGCCGGCTTCGAGCAGTACTTC
d_gene: TRBD1; abundance: few; v_gene: TRBV30; j_gene: TRBJ1-2; CDR3aa: CAWRESPRGRLLYGYTF; CDR3nt: TGTGCCTGGAGGGAATCACCAAGGGGGCGCCTCTTATATGGCTACACCTTC
d_gene: .; abundance: .; v_gene: TRBV30; j_gene: TRBJ1-1; CDR3aa: CAWSVRVANTEAFF; CDR3nt: TGTGCCTGGAGTGTACGTGTAGCGAACACTGAAGCTTTCTTT
d_gene: .; abundance: few; v_gene: TRBV27; j_gene: TRBJ2-1; CDR3aa: CASSLSRAGSYNEQFF; CDR3nt: TGTGCCAGCAGTTTATCCCGCGCAGGTAGCTACAATGAGCAGTTCTTC
d_gene: .; abundance: few; v_gene: TRBV18; j_gene: TRBJ2-5; CDR3aa: CASSPPNSQETQYF; CDR3nt: TGTGCCAGCTCACCACCGAACAGCCAAGAGACCCAGTACTTC
d_gene: TRBD1; abundance: .; v_gene: TRBV30; j_gene: TRBJ2-5; CDR3aa: CAWRGAVTGGWETQYF; CDR3nt: TGTGCCTGGAGGGGTGCGGTAACAGGGGGTTGGGAGACCCAGTACTTC
d_gene: TRBD1; abundance: .; v_gene: TRBV7-6; j_gene: TRBJ2-2; CDR3aa: CASSLGDRAVGELFF; CDR3nt: TGTGCCAGCAGCTTAGGGGACAGGGCAGTCGGGGAGCTGTTTTTT
d_gene: .; abundance: few; v_gene: TRBV5-4; j_gene: TRBJ2-1; CDR3aa: CASSFTPQMEQFF; CDR3nt: TGTGCCAGCAGCTTTACTCCTCAGATGGAGCAGTTCTTC
d_gene: .; abundance: many; v_gene: TRBV29-1; j_gene: TRBJ2-5; CDR3aa: CSVDPDSQETQYF; CDR3nt: TGCAGCGTTGACCCGGACAGCCAAGAGACCCAGTACTTC
d_gene: TRBD2; abundance: .; v_gene: TRBV9; j_gene: TRBJ2-3; CDR3aa: CASSVATSGRTDTQYF; CDR3nt: TGTGCCAGCAGCGTCGCGACTAGCGGGAGAACAGATACGCAGTATTTT
d_gene: TRBD1; abundance: .; v_gene: TRBV12-3/TRBV12-4; j_gene: TRBJ1-2; CDR3aa: CASSLDTGARYGYTF; CDR3nt: TGTGCCAGCAGTTTAGATACAGGGGCTCGGTATGGCTACACCTTC
d_gene: .; abundance: few; v_gene: TRBV4-1; j_gene: TRBJ1-2; CDR3aa: CASSQDPGAAEDYGYTF; CDR3nt: TGCGCCAGCAGCCAAGACCCAGGGGCGGCCGAGGACTATGGCTACACCTTC
d_gene: .; abundance: many; v_gene: TRBV7-2; j_gene: TRBJ2-2; CDR3aa: CASSPTGPGELFF; CDR3nt: TGTGCCAGCAGTCCTACAGGGCCCGGGGAGCTGTTTTTT
d_gene: TRBD1; abundance: .; v_gene: TRBV12-3/TRBV12-4; j_gene: TRBJ1-2; CDR3aa: CASSRTGTGSRYTF; CDR3nt: TGTGCCAGCAGCCGGACTGGGACAGGGAGTCGTTACACCTTC
d_gene: .; abundance: few; v_gene: TRBV6-2/TRBV6-3; j_gene: TRBJ2-3; CDR3aa: CASSYPGEGDTQYF; CDR3nt: TGTGCCAGCAGTTATCCCGGAGAAGGGGATACGCAGTATTTT
d_gene: .; abundance: .; v_gene: TRBV7-9; j_gene: TRBJ2-7; CDR3aa: CASSFFDSYEQYF; CDR3nt: TGTGCCAGCAGCTTTTTTGACTCCTACGAGCAGTACTTC
d_gene: .; abundance: few; v_gene: TRBV6-1; j_gene: TRBJ1-2; CDR3aa: CASSEGHGSYGYTF; CDR3nt: TGTGCCAGCAGTGAGGGCCACGGGAGCTATGGCTACACCTTC
d_gene: .; abundance: few; v_gene: TRBV15; j_gene: TRBJ2-1; CDR3aa: CATSRGRGPNEQFF; CDR3nt: TGTGCCACCAGCAGGGGACGGGGGCCCAATGAGCAGTTCTTC
d_gene: TRBD2; abundance: few; v_gene: TRBV12-3/TRBV12-4; j_gene: TRBJ2-1; CDR3aa: CASSERAGGRPYNEQFF; CDR3nt: TGTGCCAGCAGTGAAAGAGCGGGAGGCCGTCCTTACAATGAGCAGTTCTTC
d_gene: TRBD2; abundance: many; v_gene: TRBV27; j_gene: TRBJ2-7; CDR3aa: CASRTSVDYEQYF; CDR3nt: TGTGCCAGCCGCACTAGCGTGGACTACGAGCAGTACTTC
d_gene: .; abundance: .; v_gene: TRBV20-1; j_gene: TRBJ2-5; CDR3aa: CSAGDIPGVLETQYF; CDR3nt: TGCAGTGCTGGGGACATCCCGGGGGTTTTAGAGACCCAGTACTTC
d_gene: TRBD1; abundance: many; v_gene: TRBV10-3; j_gene: TRBJ1-3; CDR3aa: CAISPDRVGNTIYF; CDR3nt: TGTGCCATCAGCCCCGACAGGGTCGGAAACACCATATATTTT
d_gene: .; abundance: few; v_gene: TRBV15; j_gene: TRBJ2-7; CDR3aa: CATSRERGTFYEQYF; CDR3nt: TGTGCCACCAGCAGAGAACGCGGGACCTTCTACGAGCAGTACTTC
d_gene: .; abundance: many; v_gene: TRBV18; j_gene: TRBJ2-3; CDR3aa: CASSFSKTENTQYF; CDR3nt: TGTGCCAGCTCATTCTCCAAGACGGAGAATACGCAGTATTTT
d_gene: TRBD2; abundance: .; v_gene: TRBV6-2/TRBV6-3; j_gene: TRBJ2-7; CDR3aa: CASSPGTSGRNYEQYF; CDR3nt: TGTGCCAGCAGCCCCGGGACTAGCGGGAGGAACTACGAGCAGTACTTC
d_gene: .; abundance: .; v_gene: TRBV7-3; j_gene: TRBJ2-5; CDR3aa: CASSRALGETQYF; CDR3nt: TGTGCCAGCAGCCGGGCCTTGGGGGAGACCCAGTACTTC
d_gene: .; abundance: few; v_gene: TRBV7-3; j_gene: TRBJ1-6; CDR3aa: CASSFATGAPLHF; CDR3nt: TGTGCCAGCAGCTTCGCGACGGGGGCACCCCTCCACTTT
d_gene: .; abundance: few; v_gene: TRBV7-3; j_gene: TRBJ2-1; CDR3aa: CASVGPLGNEQFF; CDR3nt: TGTGCCAGCGTAGGCCCACTTGGTAATGAGCAGTTCTTC
d_gene: .; abundance: few; v_gene: TRBV7-2; j_gene: TRBJ2-2; CDR3aa: CASSLVLRGAGELFF; CDR3nt: TGTGCCAGCAGCTTAGTTTTGCGGGGAGCCGGGGAGCTGTTTTTT
d_gene: .; abundance: .; v_gene: TRBV7-9; j_gene: TRBJ2-7; CDR3aa: CASSRSVQGRGEQYF; CDR3nt: TGTGCCAGCAGCCGGTCGGTTCAGGGACGAGGCGAGCAGTACTTC
d_gene: .; abundance: few; v_gene: TRBV4-3; j_gene: TRBJ1-1; CDR3aa: CASSQEIGHEAFF; CDR3nt: TGCGCCAGCAGCCAAGAAATTGGGCATGAAGCTTTCTTT
d_gene: .; abundance: .; v_gene: TRBV5-6; j_gene: TRBJ1-1; CDR3aa: CASRVRIRGWTEAFF; CDR3nt: TGTGCCAGCAGGGTAAGAATCAGGGGCTGGACTGAAGCTTTCTTT
d_gene: TRBD1; abundance: .; v_gene: TRBV7-8; j_gene: TRBJ1-6; CDR3aa: CASSAGQGGYSPLHF; CDR3nt: TGTGCCAGCAGCGCCGGACAGGGCGGTTATTCACCCCTCCACTTT
d_gene: TRBD1; abundance: few; v_gene: TRBV7-8; j_gene: TRBJ1-4; CDR3aa: CASSMGQANVGKLFF; CDR3nt: TGTGCCAGCAGCATGGGACAGGCGAATGTCGGAAAACTGTTTTTT
d_gene: .; abundance: .; v_gene: TRBV5-1; j_gene: TRBJ1-3; CDR3aa: CASSRDGGNTIYF; CDR3nt: TGCGCCAGCAGCCGGGACGGTGGAAACACCATATATTTT
d_gene: .; abundance: .; v_gene: TRBV10-3; j_gene: TRBJ1-1; CDR3aa: CAISGSGPNTEAFF; CDR3nt: TGTGCCATCAGTGGGTCAGGGCCGAACACTGAAGCTTTCTTT
d_gene: .; abundance: few; v_gene: TRBV7-9; j_gene: TRBJ2-3; CDR3aa: CASSSPALPDTQYF; CDR3nt: TGTGCCAGCAGCTCCCCGGCTCTACCAGATACGCAGTATTTT
d_gene: .; abundance: many; v_gene: TRBV12-3/TRBV12-4; j_gene: TRBJ2-1; CDR3aa: CASSPLENEQFF; CDR3nt: TGTGCCAGCAGTCCCTTGGAAAATGAGCAGTTCTTC
d_gene: .; abundance: many; v_gene: TRBV7-3; j_gene: TRBJ1-1; CDR3aa: CASSSGAEAFF; CDR3nt: TGCGCCAGCAGCTCCGGGGCTGAAGCTTTCTTT
d_gene: .; abundance: .; v_gene: TRBV4-1; j_gene: TRBJ2-2; CDR3aa: CASSQTRTGELFF; CDR3nt: TGCGCCAGCAGCCAGACTAGGACCGGGGAGCTGTTTTTT
d_gene: .; abundance: few; v_gene: TRBV20-1; j_gene: TRBJ2-3; CDR3aa: CSARGVPDTQYF; CDR3nt: TGCAGTGCTAGAGGGGTCCCAGATACGCAGTATTTT
d_gene: .; abundance: few; v_gene: TRBV6-5; j_gene: TRBJ2-7; CDR3aa: CASSRRESSWMGGVLSYEQYF; CDR3nt: TGTGCCAGCAGTCGCCGAGAATCCTCCTGGATGGGGGGAGTCCTCTCCTACGAGCAGTACTTC
d_gene: .; abundance: few; v_gene: TRBV5-1; j_gene: TRBJ2-2; CDR3aa: CASSLETGPNTGELFF; CDR3nt: TGCGCCAGCAGCTTGGAAACAGGACCGAACACCGGGGAGCTGTTTTTT